A single sample gave rise to the 28 T cell receptor beta chains below, sequenced in a study of T cell repertoires in ileal Crohn's disease. As for time point: neoterminal ileum biopsy at postoperative endoscopy, about 6 months after surgery. Only in-frame clones appear in the TCRdb table, and some are missing; sequencing was by immunoSEQ multiplex PCR. Here the sample spans 2,000 or so clones, about 88% being singletons. The specimen sequenced was ileal tissue. Every receptor here comes from an adult with Crohn's disease.

The chain joins TRBV5-1 to TRBJ2-1; 7 nucleotides line up with TRBD2. Trimming cost V 4 bases and J 5 bases; bases outside gene matches: 9. The germline gives CDR1 SGHRS, CDR2 YFSETQ. CDR3 length: 15 amino acids. In nucleotides, the CDR3 is TGCGCCAGCAGCCCCGGAGGGCTAGCGGACAATGAGCAGTTCTTC. It encodes CASSPGGLADNEQFF.

The CDR3 loop is CASIHPGGQNTEAFF. Here the CDR3 DNA reads TGTGCCAGCATACACCCGGGGGGTCAGAACACTGAAGCTTTCTTT. This chain uses TRBV6-5 with TRBJ1-1, with a weak D call TRBD1 (5 bases). Looked up from germline, CDR1 is MNHEY and CDR2 is SVGAGI. The V gene lost 7 bases and the J gene lost 1 base, with 16 bases spanning the gap. This CDR3 has 15 amino acids.

V gene TRBV2 combines with J gene TRBJ1-4; 10 positions match TRBD1. The germline gives CDR1 SNHLY, CDR2 FYNNEI. This CDR3 region has 15 residues. V shed 4 bases and J 7 bases; nucleotides not matched to a gene: 6. CDR3 in DNA: TGTGCCAGCAGTGTGGACGGGACAGGGGCTGAAAAACTGTTTTTT. Protein sequence: CASSVDGTGAEKLFF.

This clone was counted only a few times. V usage is TRBV25-1 and J usage is TRBJ1-1; the match to TRBD1 covers 8 bases. This CDR3 spans 15 amino acids. The junction had 7 bases not matched to a gene; V was cut back by 5 bases and J by 2 bases. Germline V lookup: CDR1 MGHDK, CDR2 SYGVNS. The CDR3: CASSRTGQSNTEAFF. In DNA form, the CDR3 reads TGTGCCAGCAGTCGGACAGGGCAAAGTAACACTGAAGCTTTCTTT.

This chain joins TRBV30 and TRBJ1-3, with 9 positions matching TRBD1. With V trimmed by 7 bases and J by 3 bases, 10 bases remained unmatched. This CDR3 has 15 residues. In germline, CDR1 is GTSNPN, CDR2 SVGIG (reference sequence). The CDR3 region is CALSTGTGRGNTIYF. The CDR3 DNA reads as TGTGCCTTATCGACCGGGACAGGGCGTGGAAACACCATATATTTT.

The chain couples TRBV5-1 to TRBJ1-2; 7 bases are shared with TRBD1. Germline V gene sequence: CDR1 SGHRS, CDR2 YFSETQ. J was trimmed by 4 bases and V by 4 bases; bases with no gene match: 7. The CDR3 loop spans 14 amino acids. The CDR3 region is CASSGGTDFYGYTF. CDR3 coding DNA: TGCGCCAGCAGCGGAGGGACAGACTTCTATGGCTACACCTTC.

The chain employs TRBV7-8 and TRBJ1-2; D is undetermined. Per the germline V gene, CDR1 is SGHVS and CDR2 is FQNEAQ. Trimming took off 0 bases at V and 4 bases at J, with 12 bases between the two ends. The CDR3 has 15 residues. CDR3 nucleotide sequence: TGTGCCAGCAGCTTAGCGATGGGCGCTGGCTATGGCTACACCTTC. This sequence encodes CASSLAMGAGYGYTF.

The chain is built from TRBV11-2 and TRBJ1-2; 8 nucleotides match TRBD1. Germline CDR1 reads SGHAT; CDR2 reads FQNNGV. CDR3 size: 15 residues. J was trimmed by 4 bases and V by 2 bases; bases with no gene match: 6. The CDR3 coding sequence is TGTGCCAGCAGCTTATCGGACAGGGCCTCCTATGGCTACACCTTC. Its protein is CASSLSDRASYGYTF.

The chain uses TRBV10-2 and TRBJ1-1, with D uncertain. The CDR3 is 11 residues long. V was clipped by 5 bases and J by 3 bases, with 4 bases between them. Germline loops: CDR1 WSHSY, CDR2 SAAADI. CDR3 sequence: CASSRDTEAFF. CDR3 sequence (DNA): TGCGCCAGCAGTCGCGACACTGAAGCTTTCTTT.

This rearrangement joins TRBV6-1 to TRBJ2-7; possible D gene TRBD1, 6 bases. CDR3 length equals 13 residues. Germline V lookup: CDR1 MNHNS, CDR2 SASEGT. Trimming cost V 8 bases and J 4 bases, with 15 bases left between them. This CDR3 reads CASSIQGYYEQYV. Written as DNA, the CDR3 is TGTGCCAGCTCAATACAGGGATATTACGAGCAGTACGTC.

The rearrangement links TRBV19 to TRBJ2-7; a weak D match, TRBD1 (6 bases). This CDR3 region has 14 residues. Germline CDR1 reads LNHDA; CDR2 reads SQIVND (reference sequence). Trimming cost V 6 bases and J 2 bases, with 14 bases left between them. CDR3 nucleotide sequence: TGTGCCAGTAGCCAACAGGGAAAAGCCTACGAGCAGTACGTC. Its translation is CASSQQGKAYEQYV.

The chain links TRBV7-2 to TRBJ2-3; D ambiguous. CDR1 and CDR2 (germline): SGHTA, FQGNSA. V was cut by 2 bases and J by 5 bases, with 14 bases left in between. There are 15 residues in the CDR3. The CDR3 loop reads CASSLRPVLVDTQYF. In DNA, the CDR3 is TGTGCCAGCAGCTTACGCCCCGTTTTAGTAGATACGCAGTATTTT.

The chain couples TRBV6-1 to TRBJ1-6, with D unclear. The ends were cut back, 2 bases at V and 4 bases at J, with 6 bases in the middle. The CDR3 totals 14 residues. CDR1 is MNHNS, CDR2 SASEGT, per germline. CDR3 sequence (DNA): TGTGCCAGCAGTGAATACGCATATAATTCACCCCTCCACTTT. It is translated as CASSEYAYNSPLHF.

The V call is TRBV7-6, the J call TRBJ1-2; 9 nucleotides agree with TRBD1. Germline CDR1 reads SGHVS; CDR2 reads FNYEAQ. The CDR3 consists of 13 residues. With V trimmed by 5 bases and J by 5 bases, 3 bases remained unmatched. The DNA for the CDR3 is TGTGCCAGCAGCCCGGGACAGGGATATGGCTACACCTTC. This translates into CASSPGQGYGYTF.

This chain joins TRBV11-1 and TRBJ2-1; 9 positions agree with TRBD1. The CDR3 is 17 residues long. Germline trimming cut 3 bases from V and 7 bases from J; bases unmatched to any gene: 13. CDR1 SGHAT and CDR2 FQDESV come from the germline V gene (reference sequence). The chain's CDR3 is CASSFKPPGQGVNEQFF. The CDR3 DNA sequence: TGTGCCAGCAGCTTCAAGCCGCCGGGACAGGGAGTTAATGAGCAGTTCTTC. The full variable domain, rest sourced from reference TRBV11-1 and TRBJ2-1, is EAEVAQSPRYKITEKSQAVAFWCDPISGHATLYWYRQILGQGPELLVQFQDESVVDDSQLPKDRFSAERLKGVDSTLKIQPAELGDSAMYLCASSFKPPGQGVNEQFFGPGTRLTVL.

This clone appeared a few times. V usage is TRBV7-2 and J usage is TRBJ1-5; D possibly corresponds to TRBD1 (5 bases). Looked up from germline, CDR1 is SGHTA and CDR2 is FQGNSA. The CDR3 covers 14 residues. Deletions cut 2 bases from V and 3 bases from J, with 8 bases between. The CDR3 DNA reads as TGTGCCAGCAGCTTACAGGGATTCAATCAGCCCCAGCATTTT. As protein: CASSLQGFNQPQHF.

The chain carries TRBV7-9 and TRBJ1-1; 8 bases align to TRBD1. The germline CDR1 and CDR2 sequences are SEHNR and FQNEAQ (reference sequence). V lost 5 bases to trimming and J lost 3 bases; unmatched junction nucleotides: 5. This CDR3 is built from 14 residues. CDR3 sequence (DNA): TGTGCCAGCAGCCAGCAGGGGGCATACACTGAAGCTTTCTTT. Translated, it gives CASSQQGAYTEAFF.

The rearrangement joins TRBV7-2 to TRBJ2-3; 10 bases map to TRBD2. The CDR3 runs to 16 residues. Losses at the gene ends were 2 bases for V and 1 base for J; bases not matched to a gene: 3. The germline V gene encodes CDR1 SGHTA and CDR2 FQGNSA. CDR3 sequence reads: CASSLQRGGGTDTQYF. In DNA, the CDR3 is TGTGCCAGCAGCTTACAGCGGGGGGGAGGCACAGATACGCAGTATTTT.

V and J are TRBV5-6 and TRBJ1-4; 7 bases are shared with TRBD1. The CDR3 spans 15 residues. Germline values: CDR1 SGHDT, CDR2 YYEEEE. V was clipped by 7 bases and J by 5 bases; unmatched bases: 11. The CDR3 protein is CASGFQGQRNEKLFF. CDR3 nucleotides: TGTGCCAGCGGTTTCCAGGGACAGAGAAATGAAAAACTGTTTTTT.

V usage is TRBV4-3 and J usage is TRBJ2-2; D unclear. Trimming left V 0 bases short and J 3 bases short, with 8 bases between. The CDR3 contains 15 residues. Germline lookup yields CDR1 LGHNA and CDR2 YSLEER. CDR3 nucleotides: TGCGCCAGCAGCCAAGAGTCCTCCTACACCGGGGAGCTGTTTTTT. Amino acids: CASSQESSYTGELFF.

The V and J genes are TRBV29-1 and TRBJ2-7; TRBD1 matches 9 bases. Unmatched junction bases numbered 13, after V lost 7 bases and J lost 12 bases. CDR3 length equals 12 residues. Per germline, CDR1 SQVTM and CDR2 ANQGSEA. The CDR3 coding sequence is TGCAGCGCTGATACCGGGACAGGGCTTCGGTACGTC. Its protein product is CSADTGTGLRYV.

The J gene is TRBJ2-3, the V gene TRBV7-2; D not certain. The germline gives CDR1 SGHTA, CDR2 FQGNSA. Trimming stripped 6 bases from V and 0 bases from J, with 7 bases between. The CDR3 is made up of 13 amino acids. The CDR3 protein is CASSFDSTDTQYF. In nucleotides, the CDR3 is TGTGCCAGCAGTTTTGACAGCACAGATACGCAGTATTTT.

The gene calls are TRBV27 and TRBJ1-1, with 7 bases fitting TRBD1. V was clipped by 6 bases and J by 2 bases; unmatched bases: 6. Germline-derived CDR1 and CDR2 are MNHEY and SMNVEV (reference sequence). There are 14 residues in the CDR3. The CDR3 loop reads CASRTGTANTEAFF. The DNA of the CDR3 is TGTGCCAGCAGGACCGGGACAGCAAACACTGAAGCTTTCTTT.

This rearrangement joins TRBV7-8 to TRBJ2-2; TRBD2 aligns across 7 bases. Germline V gives CDR1 SGHVS, CDR2 FQNEAQ. The V and J ends lost 4 bases and 6 bases, in that order; junction bases with no gene match: 8. The CDR3 extends over 15 amino acids. CDR3 nucleotides: TGTGCCAGCAGCTGGGGGGGAGGGCCGCCCGGGGAGCTGTTTTTT. Encoded protein: CASSWGGGPPGELFF.

Regarding this clone: The junction departs from the called germline gene at one end, perhaps through a read error. The chain carries TRBV6-1 and TRBJ1-1; D gene ambiguous. The CDR3 loop spans 14 amino acids. Germline lookup yields CDR1 MNHNS and CDR2 SASEGT. The CDR3 region is CASSEVGRNTEAFF. The DNA of the CDR3 is TGTGCCAGCAGCGAAGTGGGTCGGAACACTGAAGCTTTCTTT.

The chain is built from TRBV28 and TRBJ1-1, with 7 bases lining up with TRBD1. CDR1 MDHEN and CDR2 SYDVKM come from the germline V gene. V dropped 10 bases and J dropped 4; count of bases not matched to a gene: 9. This CDR3 spans 13 amino acids. CDR3 residues: CATEGPGGTEAFF. The CDR3 nucleotides read TGTGCCACCGAAGGGCCAGGGGGCACTGAAGCTTTCTTT.

This clone turned up a few times. This chain joins TRBV19 and TRBJ2-5, with 12 bases matching TRBD2. Unmatched junction bases numbered 3, after V lost 5 bases and J lost 2 bases. The CDR3 sequence is 15 residues long. Germline V gene lookup returns CDR1 LNHDA and CDR2 SQIVND (reference sequence). CDR3 amino acids: CASSPTSGSQETQYF. The CDR3 DNA reads TGTGCCAGTAGTCCGACTAGCGGGAGTCAAGAGACCCAGTACTTC.

The genes are TRBV27 and TRBJ1-5; D possibly corresponds to TRBD1 (5 bases). Germline V gene sequence: CDR1 MNHEY, CDR2 SMNVEV (reference sequence). Trimming shortened V by 2 bases and J by 4 bases, and 12 bases separated the two germline ends. The CDR3 sequence is 15 residues long. The chain's CDR3 is CASSLMGTQNQPQHF. Written as DNA, the CDR3 is TGTGCCAGCAGTTTAATGGGGACCCAGAATCAGCCCCAGCATTTT.